The rows below give T cell receptor beta chains drawn from one sample of a study of blood T cells in healthy people across ages. MiXCR, applied by TCRdb to the 5' RACE reads, yields one record per CDR3 protein. The table records 700,000 or so distinct CDR3 sequences, about 20% of them present only once. What was sequenced was blood. These receptor sequences come from a man in his 70s in good health. Each CDR3 is given with its conserved first and last residue. A D gene is named only where the DNA matches it firmly. Not all rows give a size; the values are once, few, many and, for expanded clones, a class.

V: TRBV29-1
size: many
J: TRBJ1-4
D: TRBD1
CDR3: CSALDRASNEKLFF
DNA: TGCAGCGCCCTGGACAGGGCGTCTAATGAAAAACTGTTTTTT

V: TRBV20-1
size: NA
J: TRBJ2-4
D: TRBD2
CDR3: CSARLQAGLNIQYF
DNA: TGCAGTGCTCGCTTGCAAGCGGGGTTAAACATTCAGTACTTC

V: TRBV20-1
size: once
J: TRBJ1-6
D: NA
CDR3: CSASRQESSPLHF
DNA: TGCAGTGCTTCGAGACAGGAGTCTTCACCCCTCCACTTT

V: TRBV12-3/TRBV12-4
size: NA
J: TRBJ2-3
D: TRBD1
CDR3: CASSPGQRLRADTQYF
DNA: TGTGCCAGCAGTCCGGGACAGAGATTACGAGCAGATACGCAGTATTTT

V: TRBV9
size: NA
J: TRBJ2-1
D: TRBD1
CDR3: CASSVGDRGRIEQFF
DNA: TGTGCCAGCAGCGTAGGGGACAGGGGGCGCATTGAGCAGTTCTTC

V: TRBV11-2
size: NA
J: TRBJ2-3
D: NA
CDR3: CASSFSGVGTDTQYF
DNA: TGTGCCAGCAGCTTTTCAGGGGTGGGCACAGATACGCAGTATTTT

V: TRBV9
size: many
J: TRBJ1-1
D: NA
CDR3: CASSGGGGRHTEAFF
DNA: TGTGCCAGCAGCGGCGGGGGGGGGCGGCACACTGAAGCTTTCTTT

V: TRBV10-2
size: few
J: TRBJ2-1
D: NA
CDR3: CASSVQGNGEQFF
DNA: TGCGCCAGCAGTGTTCAGGGAAACGGTGAGCAGTTCTTC

V: TRBV7-2
size: NA
J: TRBJ2-1
D: TRBD2
CDR3: CASSSTGTSVYNEQFF
DNA: TGTGCCAGCAGCTCAACCGGGACTAGCGTTTACAATGAGCAGTTCTTC

V: TRBV29-1
size: NA
J: TRBJ1-1
D: NA
CDR3: CSVGVFTEAFF
DNA: TGCAGCGTTGGCGTCTTTACCGAAGCTTTCTTT

V: TRBV20-1
size: NA
J: TRBJ1-1
D: NA
CDR3: CSAREGAVQVEAFF
DNA: TGCAGTGCTAGAGAAGGGGCAGTCCAAGTTGAAGCTTTCTTT

V: TRBV2
size: few
J: TRBJ2-6
D: NA
CDR3: CASISSSGANVLTF
DNA: TGTGCCAGCATCTCGAGCTCTGGGGCCAACGTCCTGACTTTC

V: TRBV7-2
size: few
J: TRBJ2-7
D: NA
CDR3: CASSLGSRSEQYF
DNA: TGTGCCAGCAGCTTAGGTTCGAGGAGCGAGCAGTACTTC

V: TRBV19
size: NA
J: TRBJ2-1
D: NA
CDR3: CATRRAPNNNEQFF
DNA: TGTGCCACCCGAAGGGCGCCAAATAACAATGAGCAGTTCTTC

V: TRBV7-2
size: few
J: TRBJ2-7
D: NA
CDR3: CASSLAHGPFYEQYF
DNA: TGTGCCAGCAGCTTAGCGCACGGACCCTTTTACGAGCAGTACTTC

V: TRBV6-1
size: NA
J: TRBJ1-4
D: NA
CDR3: CASSQLGHFATNEKLFF
DNA: TGTGCCAGCAGTCAACTGGGGCATTTTGCAACTAATGAAAAACTGTTTTTT

V: TRBV28
size: NA
J: TRBJ1-2
D: NA
CDR3: CASTALLPGLTYGYTF
DNA: TGTGCCAGCACGGCACTCCTCCCGGGACTAACCTATGGCTACACCTTC

V: TRBV30
size: few
J: TRBJ2-2
D: TRBD1
CDR3: CAWSVQGTTGELFF
DNA: TGTGCCTGGAGTGTACAGGGGACCACCGGGGAGCTGTTTTTT

V: TRBV5-5
size: few
J: TRBJ2-1
D: NA
CDR3: CASSVAVPNNEQFF
DNA: TGTGCCAGCAGCGTAGCCGTACCAAACAATGAGCAGTTCTTC

V: TRBV24-1
size: NA
J: TRBJ1-5
D: TRBD1
CDR3: CATSDRTGGYNQPQHF
DNA: TGTGCCACCAGTGATCGGACAGGGGGCTACAATCAGCCCCAGCATTTT

V: TRBV3-1
size: few
J: TRBJ1-2
D: TRBD1
CDR3: CASSPRQGAIGHF
DNA: TGTGCCAGCAGCCCCCGACAGGGGGCCATCGGGCACTTC

V: TRBV7-2
size: many
J: TRBJ2-5
D: NA
CDR3: CASSLVYQETQYF
DNA: TGTGCCAGCAGCTTGGTATACCAAGAGACCCAGTACTTC

V: TRBV12-3/TRBV12-4
size: NA
J: TRBJ2-7
D: TRBD1
CDR3: CASSYRGVLF
DNA: TGTGCCAGCAGTTACAGGGGAGTTCTTTTC

V: TRBV2
size: NA
J: TRBJ2-1
D: NA
CDR3: CASSSDSYEQFF
DNA: TGTGCCAGCAGCTCGGACAGCTATGAGCAGTTCTTC

V: TRBV3-1
size: few
J: TRBJ1-2
D: NA
CDR3: CASSQGRPSPVGYTF
DNA: TGTGCCAGCAGCCAAGGACGACCCTCCCCTGTTGGCTACACCTTC

V: TRBV5-1
size: NA
J: TRBJ1-2
D: TRBD1
CDR3: CASSSGQGANYGYTF
DNA: TGCGCCAGCAGCTCGGGACAGGGAGCTAACTATGGCTACACCTTC

V: TRBV5-1
size: NA
J: TRBJ2-1
D: NA
CDR3: CASSLFSSVEYNEQFF
DNA: TGCGCCAGCAGCTTGTTTTCAAGCGTGGAGTACAATGAGCAGTTCTTC

V: TRBV15
size: few
J: TRBJ2-6
D: NA
CDR3: CATSRESSGANVLTF
DNA: TGTGCCACCAGCAGAGAAAGCTCTGGGGCCAACGTCCTGACTTTC

V: TRBV7-2
size: few
J: TRBJ2-7
D: NA
CDR3: CASKMTGGVWEQYF
DNA: TGTGCCAGCAAAATGACAGGCGGGGTTTGGGAGCAGTACTTC

V: TRBV7-2
size: once
J: TRBJ1-6
D: NA
CDR3: CASSLNDGSGSPLHF
DNA: TGTGCCAGCAGCTTAAATGACGGCAGCGGATCACCCCTCCACTTT

V: TRBV5-1
size: NA
J: TRBJ2-1
D: NA
CDR3: CASSLPSYVYNEQFF
DNA: TGCGCCAGCAGCTTGCCCTCCTACGTCTACAATGAGCAGTTCTTC

V: TRBV24-1
size: NA
J: TRBJ2-2
D: NA
CDR3: CATSDLGGDTFTGELFF
DNA: TGTGCCACCAGTGATTTGGGGGGAGACACCTTCACCGGGGAGCTGTTTTTT

V: TRBV28
size: NA
J: TRBJ1-2
D: TRBD1
CDR3: CASSSPGQGLGYTF
DNA: TGTGCCAGCAGTTCACCGGGACAGGGTCTGGGCTACACCTTC

V: TRBV3-1
size: NA
J: TRBJ1-2
D: NA
CDR3: CASSQGQINRIGYTF
DNA: TGTGCCAGCAGCCAAGGGCAGATCAATCGAATCGGCTACACCTTC

V: TRBV11-2
size: NA
J: TRBJ2-5
D: TRBD1
CDR3: CASSPGQGGETQYF
DNA: TGTGCCAGCAGCCCAGGACAGGGCGGAGAGACCCAGTACTTC

V: TRBV4-3
size: few
J: TRBJ2-1
D: NA
CDR3: CASSQVRLIYNEQFF
DNA: TGCGCCAGCAGCCAAGTAAGACTAATCTACAATGAGCAGTTCTTC

V: TRBV28
size: few
J: TRBJ1-1
D: NA
CDR3: CASISGLGVGMNTEAFF
DNA: TGTGCCAGCATCTCTGGGCTAGGGGTTGGTATGAACACTGAAGCTTTCTTT

V: TRBV5-1
size: NA
J: TRBJ1-1
D: NA
CDR3: CASSLTAKTEAFF
DNA: TGCGCCAGCAGCTTGACGGCGAAAACTGAAGCTTTCTTT

V: TRBV19
size: NA
J: TRBJ1-5
D: NA
CDR3: CASHPSQSNQPQHF
DNA: TGTGCCAGCCACCCCTCCCAGAGCAATCAGCCCCAGCATTTT

V: TRBV5-4
size: NA
J: TRBJ2-1
D: TRBD2
CDR3: CASSFSGNPYNEQSF
DNA: TGTGCCAGCAGTTTCAGCGGGAACCCCTACAATGAGCAGTCCTTC

V: TRBV20-1
size: few
J: TRBJ2-2
D: NA
CDR3: CSARSLVGELFF
DNA: TGCAGTGCTAGGTCTCTGGTTGGGGAGCTGTTTTTT

V: TRBV6-1
size: few
J: TRBJ1-5
D: NA
CDR3: CASSEDWVGDQPQHF
DNA: TGTGCCAGCAGTGAGGATTGGGTCGGTGATCAGCCCCAGCATTTT

V: TRBV20-1
size: NA
J: TRBJ1-4
D: TRBD1
CDR3: CSAYGTGNEKLFF
DNA: TGCAGTGCTTACGGGACAGGGAATGAAAAACTGTTTTTT

V: TRBV29-1
size: few
J: TRBJ2-3
D: NA
CDR3: CSGLGAGLGDTQYF
DNA: TGCAGCGGCCTTGGTGCAGGGCTTGGGGATACGCAGTATTTT

V: TRBV12-3/TRBV12-4
size: few
J: TRBJ2-5
D: NA
CDR3: CASRKPIQETQYF
DNA: TGTGCCAGCAGAAAACCGATCCAAGAGACCCAGTACTTC

V: TRBV20-1
size: few
J: TRBJ2-3
D: NA
CDR3: CSARSLASYPSTDTQYF
DNA: TGCAGTGCTAGATCCCTTGCTAGCTACCCTAGCACAGATACGCAGTATTTT

V: TRBV3-1
size: few
J: TRBJ1-6
D: NA
CDR3: CASSSQGWTSPLHF
DNA: TGTGCCAGCAGCTCACAGGGATGGACTTCACCCCTCCACTTT

V: TRBV29-1
size: few
J: TRBJ1-1
D: NA
CDR3: CSVVLGRGSNTEAFF
DNA: TGCAGCGTTGTTTTGGGCAGGGGCTCGAACACTGAAGCTTTCTTT

V: TRBV12-3/TRBV12-4
size: NA
J: TRBJ2-7
D: TRBD1
CDR3: CASRDRGRAYEQYF
DNA: TGTGCCAGCAGGGACAGGGGGCGCGCCTACGAGCAGTACTTC

V: TRBV12-3/TRBV12-4
size: few
J: TRBJ2-2
D: NA
CDR3: CASSLGFATGELFF
DNA: TGTGCCAGCAGTTTAGGGTTTGCCACCGGGGAGCTGTTTTTT

V: TRBV15
size: NA
J: TRBJ2-2
D: NA
CDR3: CATSIGLKIGELFF
DNA: TGTGCCACCAGCATCGGGTTGAAAATCGGGGAGCTGTTTTTT

V: TRBV12-3/TRBV12-4
size: NA
J: TRBJ1-3
D: NA
CDR3: CASKRENSGNTIYF
DNA: TGTGCCAGCAAAAGGGAGAATTCTGGAAACACCATATATTTT

V: TRBV7-9
size: NA
J: TRBJ1-6
D: NA
CDR3: CASSRLGGGNSPLHF
DNA: TGTGCCAGCAGCCGGCTAGGAGGGGGAAATTCACCCCTCCACTTT

V: TRBV3-1
size: many
J: TRBJ2-1
D: NA
CDR3: CASSQGPGIRNEQFF
DNA: TGTGCCAGCAGCCAAGGTCCGGGTATAAGGAATGAGCAGTTCTTC

V: TRBV5-1
size: few
J: TRBJ2-2
D: TRBD2
CDR3: CASSLGTTNTGELFF
DNA: TGCGCCAGCAGCCTCGGGACTACGAACACCGGGGAGCTGTTTTTT

V: TRBV2
size: NA
J: TRBJ2-1
D: NA
CDR3: CASSDTRVNNEQFF
DNA: TGTGCCAGCAGTGATACTAGGGTCAACAATGAGCAGTTCTTC

V: TRBV12-5
size: many
J: TRBJ2-4
D: TRBD1
CDR3: CASAPGQGRDIQYF
DNA: TGTGCTAGTGCCCCCGGACAGGGTCGGGACATTCAGTACTTC

V: TRBV7-8
size: few
J: TRBJ2-3
D: NA
CDR3: CATGRAGISTDTQYF
DNA: TGTGCCACTGGGCGCGCTGGGATCAGCACAGATACGCAGTATTTT

V: TRBV20-1
size: few
J: TRBJ2-3
D: NA
CDR3: CSALGLITDTQYF
DNA: TGCAGTGCCCTAGGCTTGATAACAGATACGCAGTATTTT